This T cell receptor (beta chain) originates from a study of lymphopenia after photon versus proton radiotherapy. Findings and limits, study-wide: After lymphocyte nadir, photon-treated repertoires showed oligoclonal expansion, especially CD8+ Temra. Relative stability marked proton patients; photon patients lost diversity and naive cells. Survival link was tested only in deceased patients; proton benefit remains a possibility.

Profiling relied on immunoSEQ multiplex PCR, and the TCRdb table lists in-frame clones only, not all of them. The sample carries 15,000 to 20,000 clones, 70% to 90% recorded once. Germline V gene sequence: CDR1 SQVTM, CDR2 ANQGSEA. The CDR3 totals 16 residues. Worth noting for this clone: The target antigen is unknown.

The sequencing here drew on peripheral blood, taken from a patient treated with proton-based radiotherapy. The source of this sequence is a woman aged 60-75 years with cholangiocarcinoma. Some clones in this sample may be carry-over from other donors' samples. V and J are TRBV29-1 and TRBJ2-5, with 8 bases aligning to TRBD2. The assigned J gene may be wrong: the sequence end matches TRBJ2-7 better. The CDR3 nucleotides read TGCAGCGTTGAAGCCACCGCGGGGGGTTACTCCTACGAGCAGTACTTC. Translating gives CSVEATAGGYSYEQYF.